The 21 T cell receptor beta chains in this list originate from one sample, sequenced in a study of OX40 agonist ivuxolimab in advanced cancers. The method was the immunoSEQ multiplex PCR assay. What TCRdb holds here is the immuneACCESS table cut down to in-frame rearrangements. Part of the clones is not present; checked against another copy, under half of the missing clones reflect an unresolved V gene, and the others are unexplained. Within this sample are roughly 80,000 clones, with 90% to 95% of them counted one time only. The biggest ten clones account for around 0.7% of the sample. The source material was CD4+ or CD8+ T cells sorted from blood, sampled in a trial of the OX40 agonist ivuxolimab. Receptors originate from an adult with an advanced solid tumor such as melanoma, head and neck, liver or kidney cancer.

The J gene is TRBJ2-4, the V gene TRBV28; 12 positions match TRBD2. CDR3 size: 20 residues. Trimming at V came to 8 bases and at J to 1 base, leaving 18 bases not matched to a gene. CDR1 MDHEN and CDR2 SYDVKM come from the germline V gene. The chain's CDR3 is CASRGLPGLAGKEAKNIQYF. CDR3 nucleotide sequence: TGTGCCAGCCGGGGGCTACCGGGACTAGCGGGCAAAGAGGCCAAAAACATTCAGTACTTC.

The CDR3 loop reads CASSYSGVDTQYF. The CDR3 DNA follows: TGTGCCAGCAGTTACTCGGGTGTGGATACGCAGTATTTT. V gene TRBV6-6 combines with J gene TRBJ2-3; D call uncertain. The germline V gene has CDR1 MNHNY and CDR2 SVGAGI (reference sequence). This CDR3 spans 13 amino acids. Trimming stripped 0 bases from V and 6 bases from J, with 7 bases between.

The rearrangement links TRBV5-8 to TRBJ1-4; D is perhaps TRBD1 (5 bases). Germline V lookup: CDR1 SGHTS, CDR2 YDEGEE. The CDR3 runs to 15 residues. The V end lost 0 bases, the J end lost 7 bases, and 13 bases lay between the germline ends. The CDR3 here is CASSLATGPGEKLFF. The CDR3 DNA reads as TGTGCCAGCAGCTTGGCCACAGGTCCCGGTGAAAAACTGTTTTTT.

The chain has TRBV27 and TRBJ2-5; no reliable D call. The CDR3 length is 13 residues. Per germline, CDR1 MNHEY and CDR2 SMNVEV (reference sequence). V lost 2 bases to trimming and J lost 9 bases, with 13 bases between them. CDR3 coding DNA: TGTGCCAGCAGTTTAATAGAGCCTCCGGCCCAGTACTTC. Its translation: CASSLIEPPAQYF.

V usage is TRBV18 and J usage is TRBJ1-2, with 10 bases lining up with TRBD1. The junction had 14 bases not matched to a gene; V was cut back by 3 bases and J by 1 base. The length of the CDR3 is 19 residues. The germline gives CDR1 KGHSH, CDR2 LQKENI. CDR3: CASSPRTPGQGLVNYGYTF. The CDR3 DNA follows: TGTGCCAGCTCACCGAGGACCCCGGGACAGGGGCTCGTTAACTATGGCTACACCTTC. The whole variable domain, filled in from reference TRBV18 and TRBJ1-2, reads NAGVMQNPRHLVRRRGQEARLRCSPMKGHSHVYWYRQLPEEGLKFMVYLQKENIIDESGMPKERFSAEFPKEGPSILRIQQVVRGDSAAYFCASSPRTPGQGLVNYGYTFGSGTRLTVV.

The chain recombines TRBV9 with TRBJ2-7, with D perhaps being TRBD1 or TRBD2 (5 bases each). The V end was cut by 0 bases, the J end by 2 bases, with 6 bases between. Germline CDR1 and CDR2: SGDLS and YYNGEE. The CDR3 contains 13 residues. CDR3 amino acids: CASSVGGTYEQYF. The CDR3 DNA sequence: TGTGCCAGCAGCGTAGGGGGGACCTACGAGCAGTACTTC.

The chain uses TRBV11-3 and TRBJ2-5; D remains ambiguous. Trimming removed 5 bases from V and 1 base from J, with 11 bases in between. Germline V gives CDR1 SGHNT, CDR2 YENEEA. The CDR3 totals 14 residues. The CDR3 protein is CASSKPTAQETQYF. Written as DNA, the CDR3 is TGTGCCAGCAGCAAACCGACGGCCCAAGAGACCCAGTACTTC.

This clone was seen only once. The chain uses TRBV23-1 and TRBJ2-2; D is uncertain. TRBV23-1 is filed as an ORF, its function uncertain. The V gene lost 7 bases and the J gene lost 2 bases, with 8 bases spanning the gap. CDR3 length: 13 residues. CDR3 coding DNA: TGCGCCAGCATTTGGCGAAACACCGGGGAGCTGTTTTTT. Its translation is CASIWRNTGELFF.

This clone was detected only once. The rearrangement links TRBV9 to TRBJ1-1; 7 positions agree with TRBD1. CDR1 is SGDLS, CDR2 YYNGEE, per germline. The CDR3 has 15 amino acids. With V trimmed by 1 base and J by 0 bases, 3 bases remained unmatched. CDR3 sequence (DNA): TGTGCCAGCAGCGTATCCCAGGGGGTGAACACTGAAGCTTTCTTT. The encoded protein is CASSVSQGVNTEAFF.

This chain joins TRBV6-6 and TRBJ1-2; 7 bases are shared with TRBD1. This CDR3 region has 13 residues. The germline V gene encodes CDR1 MNHNY and CDR2 SVGAGI (reference sequence). J lost 6 bases, V lost 2 bases, and 3 bases had no gene match. CDR3 residues: CASSYDRVDGYTF. For the CDR3, the DNA is TGTGCCAGCAGTTACGACAGGGTGGATGGCTACACCTTC.

This clone was recorded once. The chain joins TRBV27 to TRBJ2-1; 12 bases are shared with TRBD2. This CDR3 contains 15 residues. Trimming removed 4 bases from V and 4 bases from J; junction bases left unmatched: 2. CDR1 and CDR2 from the germline V gene are MNHEY and SMNVEV (reference sequence). The CDR3 DNA reads as TGTGCCAGCAGTTCCGGACTAGCGGGATACAATGAGCAGTTCTTC. Residues: CASSSGLAGYNEQFF.

CDR3 nucleotides: TGTGCCAGCAGCTTAGCTCTAGCCAGCGGCGGGGATACGCAGTATTTT. Translating it yields CASSLALASGGDTQYF. The genes are TRBV7-8 and TRBJ2-3; a weak D match, TRBD2 (5 bases). V was shortened by 0 bases and J by 6 bases, with 16 bases between the two germline ends. CDR3 size: 16 residues. Germline-derived CDR1 and CDR2 are SGHVS and FQNEAQ.

This chain joins TRBV19 and TRBJ2-6, with no clear D. V lost 3 bases, J lost 4 bases, and 13 bases lay in between. This CDR3 region has 16 residues. CDR1 is LNHDA and CDR2 is SQIVND in the germline V gene (reference sequence). CDR3 nucleotides: TGTGCCAGTAGTATTTCGCCGGGTGCCGGGGCCAACGTCCTGACTTTC. Its translation: CASSISPGAGANVLTF.

The chain joins TRBV23-1 to TRBJ1-6; no definite D call. TRBV23-1 is placed among ORFs of uncertain function. The CDR3 spans 18 residues. Trimming shortened V by 0 bases and J by 0 bases, and 12 bases separated the two germline ends. The CDR3 DNA is TGCGCCAGCAGTCAATCTTGCGTTGCGAGCTCCTATAATTCACCCCTCCACTTT. Translation: CASSQSCVASSYNSPLHF.

This clone was seen just once. V and J are TRBV2 and TRBJ2-3; possible D gene TRBD2, 5 bases. The CDR3 is made up of 14 amino acids. The germline V gene encodes CDR1 SNHLY and CDR2 FYNNEI. The V and J ends lost 7 bases and 2 bases respectively, with 13 bases between them. In DNA form, the CDR3 reads TGTGCCAGCACCCAAGGACTCGACACAGATACGCAGTATTTT. Protein product: CASTQGLDTDTQYF.

In this sample, this clone turned up a few times. The V and J genes are TRBV4-1 and TRBJ1-1; D is unresolved. The germline CDR1 and CDR2 sequences are MGHRA and YSYEKL. The CDR3 has 15 residues. The V end was cut by 1 base, the J end by 0 bases, with 9 bases between. The CDR3 DNA is TGCGCCAGCAGCCAAGGGAGGGTCATGAACACTGAAGCTTTCTTT. Residues: CASSQGRVMNTEAFF.

The CDR3 DNA is TGTGCCAGCAGCCAAGGGGTTCGTGCGGGAGTAAAGGAGACCCAGTACTTC. Protein sequence: CASSQGVRAGVKETQYF. The chain uses TRBV14 and TRBJ2-5; 7 positions agree with TRBD2. Germline CDR1 reads SGHDN; CDR2 reads FVKESK. The CDR3 is 17 amino acids. V lost 1 base and J lost 5; bases outside the gene matches: 13.

This sequence joins TRBV7-3 and TRBJ2-2; TRBD2 matches 8 bases. The CDR3 length is 16 residues. Germline CDR1 and CDR2: SGHTA and FQGTGA. V lost 6 bases and J lost 1; bases outside the gene matches: 7. The CDR3 DNA follows: TGTGCCAGCAGTCCTTCGCTAGCGGGGAACACCGGGGAGCTGTTTTTT. Translation gives CASSPSLAGNTGELFF.

The rearrangement uses TRBV30 and TRBJ1-4; D is perhaps TRBD1 (5 bases). V was cut by 0 bases and J by 6 bases, with 8 bases left in between. The CDR3 consists of 13 residues. Germline CDR1 is GTSNPN and CDR2 is SVGIG (reference sequence). In DNA form, the CDR3 reads TGTGCCTGGAGTGTTGGGACCCATGAAAAACTGTTTTTT. Translation: CAWSVGTHEKLFF.

This clone was detected once. V usage is TRBV15 and J usage is TRBJ2-1; 10 bases map to TRBD1. Germline V gene data show CDR1 as LNHNV and CDR2 as YYDKDF (reference sequence). The junction had 13 bases not matched to a gene; V was cut back by 8 bases and J by 6 bases. This CDR3 has 16 residues. Here the CDR3 DNA reads TGTGCCACCTTGAGATACTCCGGGACAGGGGTCAATGAGCAGTTCTTC. It specifies CATLRYSGTGVNEQFF.

V usage is TRBV29-1 and J usage is TRBJ1-1; TRBD1 matches 9 bases. Trimming at V came to 8 bases and at J to 1 base, leaving 5 bases not matched to a gene. The CDR3 is 13 amino acids. Germline V lookup: CDR1 SQVTM, CDR2 ANQGSEA. The CDR3 spells CSIWDRANTEAFF. CDR3 sequence (DNA): TGCAGCATCTGGGACAGGGCGAACACTGAAGCTTTCTTT.